By its share, the clone carrying this T cell receptor beta chain is medium-sized. Its antigen remains unknown. Attachment of unique molecular identifiers to individual cDNA molecules was performed. One entry per CDR3 protein, called by TCRdb with MiXCR from the 5' RACE reads. This table has roughly 63,000 distinct CDR3 sequences, 12% appearing once. The source of the sample is a study of early T cells in non-severe SARS-CoV-2 infection. Overall study: Unsorted whole blood bulk RNA was sequenced, with unpaired chains. Points from the study as a whole: VDJdb-based matching was biased toward anti-spike CD8 responses and missed private and CD4 specificities.

CDR1 MNHEY and CDR2 SMNVEV come from the germline V gene (reference sequence). This CDR3 has 13 amino acids. V was shortened by 2 bases and J by 4 bases, with 6 bases between the two germline ends. Source: whole blood, taken at baseline. This chain uses TRBV27 with TRBJ1-5; D uncertain. This clonotype originated in an adult who was a healthcare worker with PCR-confirmed SARS-CoV-2 infection or an uninfected control (not recorded which). The donor label of this sample is uncertain. The CDR3 spells CASSLRSNQPQHF. Here the CDR3 DNA reads TGTGCCAGCAGTTTACGATCAAATCAGCCCCAGCATTTT.